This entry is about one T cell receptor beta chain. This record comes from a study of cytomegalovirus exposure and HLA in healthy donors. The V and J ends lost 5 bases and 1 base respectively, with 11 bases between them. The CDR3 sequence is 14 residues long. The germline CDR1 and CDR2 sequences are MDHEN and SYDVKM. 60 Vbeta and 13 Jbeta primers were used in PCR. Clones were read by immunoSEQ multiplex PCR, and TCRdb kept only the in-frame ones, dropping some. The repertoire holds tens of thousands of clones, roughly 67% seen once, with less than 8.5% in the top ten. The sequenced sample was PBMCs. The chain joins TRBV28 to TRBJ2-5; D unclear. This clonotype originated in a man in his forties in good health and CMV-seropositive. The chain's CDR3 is CASSPGQLQETQYF. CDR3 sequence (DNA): TGTGCCAGCAGTCCTGGGCAGCTCCAAGAGACCCAGTACTTC. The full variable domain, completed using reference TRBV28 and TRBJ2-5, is DVKVTQSSRYLVKRTGEKVFLECVQDMDHENMFWYRQDPGLGLRLIYFSYDVKMKEKGDIPEGYSVSREKKERFSLILESASTNQTSMYLCASSPGQLQETQYFGPGTRLLVL.